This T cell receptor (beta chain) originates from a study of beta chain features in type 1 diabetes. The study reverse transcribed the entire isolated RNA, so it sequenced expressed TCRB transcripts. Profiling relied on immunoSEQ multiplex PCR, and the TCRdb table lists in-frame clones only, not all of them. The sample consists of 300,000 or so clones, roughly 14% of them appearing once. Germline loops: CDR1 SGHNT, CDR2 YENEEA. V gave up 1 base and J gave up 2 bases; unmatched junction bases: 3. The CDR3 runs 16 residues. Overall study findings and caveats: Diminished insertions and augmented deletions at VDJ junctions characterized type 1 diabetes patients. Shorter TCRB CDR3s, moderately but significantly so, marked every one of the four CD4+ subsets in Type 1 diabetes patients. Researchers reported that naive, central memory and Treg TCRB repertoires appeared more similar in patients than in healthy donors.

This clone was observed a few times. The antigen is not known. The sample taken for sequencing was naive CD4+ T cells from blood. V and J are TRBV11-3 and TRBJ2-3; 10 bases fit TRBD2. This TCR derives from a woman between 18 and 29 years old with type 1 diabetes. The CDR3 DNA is TGTGCCAGCAGCTTAGCAGCGGGAGGGACCACAGATACGCAGTATTTT. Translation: CASSLAAGGTTDTQYF.